Each of the 16 T cell receptor beta chains below was sequenced from the same sample in a study of CD8+ T cells in alopecia areata. Once RNA had been extracted, it was reverse transcribed into cDNA to act as the sequencing template. Profiled with immunoSEQ multiplex PCR; TCRdb holds only in-frame clones, not every one. The sample yields about 150,000 clones, more than 55% seen once. The specimen sequenced was CD8+ T cells sorted from blood. These receptors all stem from a human donor in good health.

The rearrangement joins TRBV15 to TRBJ2-3; D may be TRBD2 (6 bases). The V gene's germline CDR1 is LNHNV and CDR2 YYDKDF (reference sequence). V was clipped by 3 bases and J by 4 bases, with 11 bases between them. The CDR3 covers 14 residues. The CDR3 here is CATSRTSHSDTQYF. The CDR3 nucleotides read TGTGCCACCAGCAGGACTAGTCATTCAGATACGCAGTATTTT.

The V and J genes are TRBV7-9 and TRBJ2-3; possible D gene TRBD2, 5 bases. The CDR3 is 15 amino acids. From germline, CDR1 is SEHNR and CDR2 FQNEAQ (reference sequence). V was clipped by 7 bases and J by 5 bases, with 19 bases between them. The CDR3 DNA reads as TGTGCCAGCACCCCAAGGGAGTCGGTCCAAGATACGCAGTATTTT. Translation gives CASTPRESVQDTQYF.

V and J are TRBV27 and TRBJ1-1; possible D gene TRBD1, 6 bases. Germline V gene data show CDR1 as MNHEY and CDR2 as SMNVEV (reference sequence). The CDR3 contains 13 residues. The V end lost 8 bases, the J end lost 1 base, and 11 bases lay between the germline ends. The DNA for the CDR3 is TGTGCCAGCTACCCGACAGGGAACACTGAAGCTTTCTTT. Protein sequence: CASYPTGNTEAFF.

Turning to this clone: This same CDR3 is encoded by further DNA sequences in the sample. The chain carries TRBV5-6 and TRBJ2-2; D gene uncertain. Germline CDR1 SGHDT, CDR2 YYEEEE. The CDR3 loop spans 11 amino acids. V was pared by 1 base and J by 6 bases, with 1 base between. The CDR3 spells CASSLSGELFF. The DNA of the CDR3 is TGTGCCAGCAGCTTGTCCGGGGAGCTGTTTTTT. The full variable domain, completed using reference TRBV5-6 and TRBJ2-2, is DAGVTQSPTHLIKTRGQQVTLRCSPKSGHDTVSWYQQALGQGPQFIFQYYEEEERQRGNFPDRFSGHQFPNYSSELNVNALLLGDSALYLCASSLSGELFFGEGSRLTVL.

The chain employs TRBV25-1 and TRBJ2-5, with D tentatively TRBD1 or TRBD2 (5 bases each). The better agreement between TRBJ2-7 and the DNA end casts doubt on the J call. Per germline, CDR1 MGHDK and CDR2 SYGVNS. This CDR3 has 12 residues. The CDR3 reads CAPGSSNHEQYF. The CDR3 nucleotides read TGTGCCCCAGGGTCTAGCAACCACGAGCAGTACTTC.

This chain joins TRBV5-1 and TRBJ2-7, with 8 bases lining up with TRBD2. Per germline, CDR1 SGHRS and CDR2 YFSETQ. The CDR3 has 17 amino acids. V lost 2 bases to trimming and J lost 2 bases; unmatched junction nucleotides: 12. DNA of the CDR3: TGCGCCAGCAGCTTAGACGGTAGCGGGATAACCACCTACGAGCAGTACTTC. Its translation is CASSLDGSGITTYEQYF.

V usage is TRBV15 and J usage is TRBJ2-3, with 8 bases aligning to TRBD2. V dropped 3 bases and J dropped 4; count of bases not matched to a gene: 0. Germline loops: CDR1 LNHNV, CDR2 YYDKDF (reference sequence). There are 13 residues in the CDR3. The CDR3 region is CATSRTSADTQYF. The CDR3 DNA reads TGTGCCACCAGCAGGACTAGCGCAGATACGCAGTATTTT. Filled out from reference TRBV15 and TRBJ2-3, the complete variable domain reads DAMVIQNPRYQVTQFGKPVTLSCSQTLNHNVMYWYQQKSSQAPKLLFHYYDKDFNNEADTPDNFQSRRPNTSFCFLDIRSPGLGDTAMYLCATSRTSADTQYFGPGTRLTVL.

The rearrangement uses TRBV4-1 and TRBJ2-3, with D unclear. The CDR3 contains 14 residues. Looked up from germline, CDR1 is MGHRA and CDR2 is YSYEKL. Trimming shortened V by 1 base and J by 4 bases, and 9 bases separated the two germline ends. The CDR3 region has the DNA TGCGCCAGCAGCCAAGGGGTTTACCCAGATACGCAGTATTTT. It translates to CASSQGVYPDTQYF.

This clone was observed a few times. The rearrangement links TRBV29-1 to TRBJ2-2; 10 bases are shared with TRBD2. Germline values: CDR1 SQVTM, CDR2 ANQGSEA. Trimming at V came to 6 bases and at J to 3 bases, leaving 4 bases not matched to a gene. The CDR3 consists of 14 residues. The CDR3 region is CSVGTSGDTGELFF. DNA of the CDR3: TGCAGCGTGGGTACTAGCGGGGACACCGGGGAGCTGTTTTTT.

The chain recombines TRBV29-1 with TRBJ2-1; 15 bases match TRBD2. Germline-derived CDR1 and CDR2 are SQVTM and ANQGSEA. The CDR3 is made up of 16 amino acids. J gave up 3 bases and V 6 bases, and 6 bases lay outside the gene matches. CDR3 sequence reads: CSVSGLAGGFYNEQFF. The CDR3 nucleotides are TGCAGCGTCTCAGGACTAGCGGGAGGGTTCTACAATGAGCAGTTCTTC.

This clone appeared a few times. The chain joins TRBV19 to TRBJ2-1; TRBD2 aligns across 10 bases. The CDR3 length is 16 residues. Germline V gene sequence: CDR1 LNHDA, CDR2 SQIVND (reference sequence). After removal of 1 base from V and 3 bases from J, the junction contained 3 bases not matched to a gene. CDR3 nucleotides: TGTGCCAGTAGTATAGCCCTAGCGGGAGTCTACAATGAGCAGTTCTTC. Encoded protein: CASSIALAGVYNEQFF. The full variable domain, rest sourced from reference TRBV19 and TRBJ2-1, is DGGITQSPKYLFRKEGQNVTLSCEQNLNHDAMYWYRQDPGQGLRLIYYSQIVNDFQKGDIAEGYSVSREKKESFPLTVTSAQKNPTAFYLCASSIALAGVYNEQFFGPGTRLTVL.

The chain uses TRBV27 and TRBJ2-1; 14 bases align to TRBD2. Germline V gene lookup returns CDR1 MNHEY and CDR2 SMNVEV (reference sequence). The ends lost 5 bases at V and 7 bases at J; junction bases unmatched: 13. The CDR3 consists of 18 residues. This chain's CDR3 is CASSLTGTSGGNENEQFF. CDR3 nucleotides: TGTGCCAGCAGTCTAACCGGGACTAGCGGGGGAAACGAAAATGAGCAGTTCTTC.

The V and J genes are TRBV9 and TRBJ2-7, with 8 bases that match TRBD2. The ends lost 10 bases at V and 3 bases at J; junction bases unmatched: 9. CDR3 length equals 13 residues. From germline, CDR1 is SGDLS and CDR2 YYNGEE. The CDR3 region is CASGAGGLYEQYF. CDR3 DNA: TGTGCCTCAGGGGCGGGAGGCCTCTACGAGCAGTACTTC.

The chain employs TRBV5-6 and TRBJ2-6; D is possibly TRBD1 (5 bases). From germline, CDR1 is SGHDT and CDR2 YYEEEE. V was clipped by 0 bases and J by 0 bases, with 10 bases between them. This CDR3 is 17 amino acids long. CDR3: CASSLATDLSGANVLTF. The CDR3 coding sequence is TGTGCCAGCAGCTTGGCGACAGACCTCTCTGGGGCCAACGTCCTGACTTTC.

This rearrangement joins TRBV5-1 to TRBJ2-1; D is uncertain. V lost 2 bases and J 3 bases, leaving 9 bases between the germline ends. This CDR3 is built from 14 residues. Germline lookup yields CDR1 SGHRS and CDR2 YFSETQ. In DNA, the CDR3 is TGCGCCAGCAGCTTAATCTGGGGCTACAATGAGCAGTTCTTC. This gives the protein CASSLIWGYNEQFF.

The gene calls are TRBV4-1 and TRBJ2-7; D may be TRBD2 (6 bases). CDR3 length: 15 amino acids. The V gene lost 1 base and the J gene lost 5 bases, with 15 bases spanning the gap. CDR1 and CDR2 from the germline V gene are MGHRA and YSYEKL. DNA of the CDR3: TGCGCCAGCAGCCAAGTGGGGGGAGTTAGCCACGAGCAGTACTTC. It specifies CASSQVGGVSHEQYF.